What follows are 20 T cell receptor beta chains derived from one specimen sequenced in a study of cytomegalovirus exposure and HLA in healthy donors. The primer mix had 60 Vbeta and 13 Jbeta primers. Produced via immunoSEQ multiplex PCR; TCRdb's table is partial and in-frame only. The data show over 70,000 clones, 74% seen once. The sequenced sample consisted of PBMCs. Source of these receptors: a human donor in good health.

The rearrangement uses TRBV30 and TRBJ1-6, with unresolved D. The germline V gene encodes CDR1 GTSNPN and CDR2 SVGIG (reference sequence). This CDR3 contains 13 residues. V was shortened by 5 bases and J by 4 bases, with 9 bases between the two germline ends. The CDR3 DNA follows: TGTGCCTGGGGTGACTCTTATAATTCACCCCTCCACTTT. Translated: CAWGDSYNSPLHF.

V usage is TRBV28 and J usage is TRBJ2-5, with TRBD1 matching over 7 bases. The CDR3 runs to 17 residues. The V segment lost 7 bases and the J segment 6 bases; nucleotides outside the gene matches: 20. Germline lookup yields CDR1 MDHEN and CDR2 SYDVKM. The CDR3 DNA reads TGTGCCAGCACCCAAGCCCCCACAGGGGACGTTCACAAGACCCAGTACTTC. Encoded protein: CASTQAPTGDVHKTQYF.

The V call is TRBV5-1, the J call TRBJ2-5; 7 nucleotides align to TRBD2. The CDR3 runs to 16 residues. Germline CDR1 SGHRS, CDR2 YFSETQ. V was pared by 0 bases and J by 2 bases, with 7 bases of the junction left unmatched. CDR3 amino acids: CASSLVPSGAQETQYF. In DNA, the CDR3 is TGCGCCAGCAGCTTGGTTCCTAGCGGAGCTCAAGAGACCCAGTACTTC.

This chain joins TRBV14 and TRBJ2-7; TRBD2 aligns across 8 bases. V gave up 2 bases and J gave up 2 bases; unmatched junction bases: 8. The CDR3 spans 16 residues. Germline V gene data show CDR1 as SGHDN and CDR2 as FVKESK. CDR3 protein: CASSQRGSLAAYEQYF. Written as DNA, the CDR3 is TGTGCCAGCAGCCAAAGGGGCTCACTAGCGGCCTACGAGCAGTACTTC.

The chain carries TRBV4-2 and TRBJ2-3, with 8 bases lining up with TRBD2. Germline-derived CDR1 and CDR2 are LGHNA and YNFKEQ. CDR3 length: 17 amino acids. The J segment lost 3 bases and the V segment lost 0 bases, leaving 8 bases of the junction unmatched. The CDR3 coding sequence is TGTGCCAGCAGCCAAGAAGGGAGAGCGGGAGTTACAGATACGCAGTATTTT. Translated: CASSQEGRAGVTDTQYF.

The chain carries TRBV28 and TRBJ2-1; possibly TRBD2 for D (6 bases). The germline V and J ends were trimmed by 7 bases and 2 bases, with 18 bases remaining between them. The CDR3 sequence is 16 residues long. CDR1 is MDHEN, CDR2 SYDVKM, per germline. The CDR3: CASTSAGTEAYNEQFF. The CDR3 DNA follows: TGTGCCAGCACTTCTGCCGGGACTGAGGCCTACAATGAGCAGTTCTTC.

V is TRBV7-2 and J is TRBJ2-1, with 10 bases identical to TRBD2. CDR3 length equals 16 residues. CDR1 and CDR2 from the germline V gene are SGHTA and FQGNSA. V lost 6 bases to trimming and J lost 0 bases; unmatched junction nucleotides: 5. The CDR3 loop is CASRPSGSGSYNEQFF. The DNA for the CDR3 is TGTGCCAGCAGGCCTAGCGGGAGCGGCTCCTACAATGAGCAGTTCTTC.

This clone occurred a few times. This chain uses TRBV6-5 with TRBJ1-5, with D possibly TRBD1 on 5 matching bases. Germline CDR1 MNHEY, CDR2 SVGAGI. V lost 2 bases and J lost 7, with 12 bases in between. This CDR3 comprises 14 residues. The CDR3 protein is CASSYGAGWQPQHF. DNA of the CDR3: TGTGCCAGCAGTTACGGGGCAGGATGGCAGCCCCAGCATTTT.

The V and J genes are TRBV19 and TRBJ1-2, with 8 bases lining up with TRBD1. V lost 3 bases, J lost 0 bases, and 6 bases stayed unmatched. The germline V gene encodes CDR1 LNHDA and CDR2 SQIVND (reference sequence). The CDR3 loop spans 16 amino acids. The CDR3 DNA follows: TGTGCCAGTAGTATTTCGACAGGGGTTTCTAACTATGGCTACACCTTC. Translated, it gives CASSISTGVSNYGYTF.

This clone was observed once. V is TRBV2 and J is TRBJ2-5; 14 bases align to TRBD2. This CDR3 comprises 16 residues. The germline CDR1 and CDR2 sequences are SNHLY and FYNNEI. The V and J ends lost 3 bases and 4 bases, in that order; junction bases with no gene match: 4. This CDR3 is CASSEGLAGVAETQYF. CDR3 bases: TGTGCCAGCAGTGAGGGACTAGCGGGAGTCGCAGAGACCCAGTACTTC.

The V and J genes are TRBV10-3 and TRBJ1-5; D gene uncertain. V was trimmed by 4 bases and J by 6 bases, leaving 13 bases between them. CDR1 ENHRY and CDR2 SYGVKD come from the germline V gene. This CDR3 contains 14 residues. This CDR3 is CAISAGSVSQPQHF. Written as DNA, the CDR3 is TGTGCCATCAGTGCGGGGAGCGTAAGTCAGCCCCAGCATTTT.

J is TRBJ1-1 and V is TRBV28, with D hard to call. The CDR3 is made up of 14 amino acids. The germline CDR1 and CDR2 sequences are MDHEN and SYDVKM. Trimming cost V 3 bases and J 1 base, with 9 bases left between them. CDR3 bases: TGTGCCAGCAGTTTCGTCCAGAAGAACACTGAAGCTTTCTTT. Its protein is CASSFVQKNTEAFF.

The J gene is TRBJ2-5, the V gene TRBV2; 8 bases match TRBD1. Gene TRBJ2-7 matches the end of the DNA better, so the J call may be wrong. Germline CDR1 is SNHLY and CDR2 is FYNNEI. The CDR3 has 13 amino acids. In nucleotides, the CDR3 is TGTGCCAGCACTAAGGACAGGGAATACGAGCAGTACTTC. Its protein product is CASTKDREYEQYF.

The V and J genes are TRBV6-5 and TRBJ1-3; 7 nucleotides align to TRBD1. The CDR3 contains 15 residues. Trimming removed 6 bases from V and 4 bases from J; junction bases left unmatched: 9. CDR1 and CDR2 (germline): MNHEY, SVGAGI. The CDR3 DNA sequence: TGTGCCAGCAGCTCCCAGGGGGACGGAGGAAACACCATATATTTT. Translation gives CASSSQGDGGNTIYF.

The V gene is TRBV5-1, the J gene TRBJ2-3, with 8 bases identical to TRBD2. V was pared by 2 bases and J by 5 bases, with 4 bases of the junction left unmatched. Germline V gives CDR1 SGHRS, CDR2 YFSETQ. This CDR3 region has 14 residues. CDR3 bases: TGCGCCAGCAGCTTAGCGGGAGTAATAGATACGCAGTATTTT. Amino acid sequence: CASSLAGVIDTQYF. The variable domain in full, completed from reference TRBV5-1 and TRBJ2-3, reads KAGVTQTPRYLIKTRGQQVTLSCSPISGHRSVSWYQQTPGQGLQFLFEYFSETQRNKGNFPGRFSGRQFSNSRSEMNVSTLELGDSALYLCASSLAGVIDTQYFGPGTRLTVL.

This chain links TRBV19 with TRBJ2-5; no reliable D call. V was trimmed by 4 bases and J by 3 bases, leaving 6 bases between them. Germline V CDR1 and CDR2: LNHDA, SQIVND (reference sequence). The CDR3 runs to 12 residues. CDR3 sequence reads: CASSNKEETQYF. The CDR3 nucleotides are TGTGCCAGTAGTAACAAAGAAGAGACCCAGTACTTC.

This chain uses TRBV9 with TRBJ1-1; 7 bases match TRBD1. In germline, CDR1 is SGDLS, CDR2 YYNGEE. This CDR3 is built from 14 residues. V was clipped by 0 bases and J by 10 bases; unmatched bases: 9. CDR3 sequence: CASSVGPGTARAFF. The CDR3 coding sequence is TGTGCCAGCAGCGTAGGCCCAGGGACAGCTAGAGCTTTCTTT.

The chain couples TRBV28 to TRBJ2-1; 9 nucleotides match TRBD2. This CDR3 has 13 amino acids. V was pared by 5 bases and J by 9 bases, with 5 bases of the junction left unmatched. In germline, CDR1 is MDHEN, CDR2 SYDVKM. As DNA, the CDR3 is TGTGCCAGCAGTCTCTTACTAGCGGGTGAGCAGTTCTTC. Its protein is CASSLLLAGEQFF.

CDR3 in amino acids: CASSPNPGLAGGYNEQFF. CDR3 DNA: TGCGCCAGCAGCCCCAATCCGGGACTAGCGGGGGGATACAATGAGCAGTTCTTC. The chain employs TRBV5-1 and TRBJ2-1; TRBD2 aligns across 15 bases. The germline CDR1 and CDR2 sequences are SGHRS and YFSETQ. The ends lost 4 bases at V and 4 bases at J; junction bases unmatched: 9. The CDR3 loop spans 18 amino acids.

This clone was detected once. The chain links TRBV7-2 to TRBJ2-7, with a possible D match to TRBD1 (6 bases). Germline CDR1 SGHTA, CDR2 FQGNSA. Trimming removed 5 bases at V and 6 bases at J, with 11 bases between. This CDR3 spans 12 amino acids. CDR3 sequence (DNA): TGTGCCAGCAGCCCTACAGGGCGCGAGCAGTACTTC. Its translation: CASSPTGREQYF. Together with reference TRBV7-2 and TRBJ2-7, the CDR3 gives the full variable domain: GAGVSQSPSNKVTEKGKDVELRCDPISGHTALYWYRQSLGQGLEFLIYFQGNSAPDKSGLPSDRFSAERTGGSVSTLTIQRTQQEDSAVYLCASSPTGREQYFGPGTRLTVT.